These 20 T cell receptor beta chains originate from one sample sequenced in a study of cytomegalovirus exposure and HLA in healthy donors. Here immunoSEQ multiplex PCR was the method, and the copy in TCRdb shows in-frame clones only, minus some. Here the sample spans under 75,000 clones, almost 97% being singletons. Sequencing was performed on PBMCs. The receptors here all came from a woman aged 18 to 35 in good health and CMV-seronegative.

The chain combines TRBV6-6 with TRBJ2-7; unclear D gene. CDR1 MNHNY and CDR2 SVGAGI come from the germline V gene (reference sequence). The CDR3 has 16 residues. V was pared by 0 bases and J by 2 bases, with 14 bases between. CDR3 coding DNA: TGTGCCAGCAGTTACTCCCGTGTTCGGGTAACCTACGAGCAGTACTTC. Translation: CASSYSRVRVTYEQYF.

This chain joins TRBV11-2 and TRBJ2-1, with D tentatively TRBD2 (5 bases). The CDR3 consists of 15 residues. Germline V lookup: CDR1 SGHAT, CDR2 FQNNGV. Trimming removed 2 bases from V and 7 bases from J, with 15 bases in between. The CDR3 DNA sequence: TGTGCCAGCAGCTTACTGGGCAGGAGGTTGAATGAGCAGTTCTTC. This encodes CASSLLGRRLNEQFF.

This clone is a singleton in its sample. The chain carries TRBV28 and TRBJ1-1; D perhaps matches TRBD1 (5 bases). V shed 3 bases and J shed 3 bases, with 14 bases lying between them. The CDR3 spans 15 residues. Per the germline V gene, CDR1 is MDHEN and CDR2 is SYDVKM. CDR3 residues: CASSFPSGGDTEAFF. The CDR3 coding sequence is TGTGCCAGCAGTTTTCCCTCCGGGGGGGACACTGAAGCTTTCTTT.

V is TRBV5-4 and J is TRBJ2-7, with D maybe TRBD1 (6 bases). The CDR3 runs 15 residues. The germline V and J ends were trimmed by 4 bases and 0 bases, with 14 bases remaining between them. The germline CDR1 and CDR2 sequences are SGHNT and YYREEE (reference sequence). The CDR3 loop is CASSSPTGPSYEQYF. Written as DNA, the CDR3 is TGTGCCAGCAGCAGTCCTACAGGGCCCTCCTACGAGCAGTACTTC.

The CDR3 loop is CASSQDQGTGLEKLFF. The CDR3 coding sequence is TGTGCCAGCAGCCAAGATCAGGGGACAGGGTTGGAAAAACTGTTTTTT. This chain uses TRBV4-2 with TRBJ1-4, with TRBD1 matching over 9 bases. The CDR3 covers 16 residues. Germline V lookup: CDR1 LGHNA, CDR2 YNFKEQ. Germline trimming cut 0 bases from V and 8 bases from J; bases unmatched to any gene: 7.

The table lists this clone with a count of one. This chain uses TRBV28 with TRBJ2-7; TRBD1 matches at 8 bases. The length of the CDR3 is 13 residues. Looked up from germline, CDR1 is MDHEN and CDR2 is SYDVKM. J lost 4 bases, V lost 6 bases, and 5 bases had no gene match. DNA of the CDR3: TGTGCCAGCAGACCGGGACAGGCGTACGAGCAGTACTTC. Residues: CASRPGQAYEQYF.

Points on this clone: Germline and junction disagree at one end, which may indicate a read error. The chain has TRBV7-6 and TRBJ2-5; 9 nucleotides line up with TRBD2. Germline V CDR1 and CDR2: SGHVS, FNYEAQ. The CDR3 consists of 15 residues. The CDR3 protein is CGSSLAGAQARTQYF. In DNA, the CDR3 is TGTGGCAGCAGCTTAGCGGGGGCACAAGCTAGGACCCAGTACTTC.

The chain couples TRBV6-1 to TRBJ2-3; D unclear. From germline, CDR1 is MNHNS and CDR2 SASEGT. V lost 6 bases to trimming and J lost 1 base, with 8 bases between them. The CDR3 has 13 amino acids. The chain's CDR3 is CASRPTGTDTQYF. In nucleotides, the CDR3 is TGTGCCAGCAGACCAACAGGCACAGATACGCAGTATTTT.

This rearrangement joins TRBV4-3 to TRBJ2-2, with 13 bases aligning to TRBD2. V lost 0 bases to trimming and J lost 0 bases; unmatched junction nucleotides: 7. The CDR3 runs to 20 residues. Germline V CDR1 and CDR2: LGHNA, YSLEER. In DNA, the CDR3 is TGCGCCAGCAGCCAAGACCGGACTAGCGGGGGCCGCGCGAACACCGGGGAGCTGTTTTTT. Residues: CASSQDRTSGGRANTGELFF.

V and J are TRBV5-1 and TRBJ2-7; possible D gene TRBD1, 6 bases. With 4 bases removed from V and 6 bases from J, the gap between germline ends came to 17 bases. This CDR3 has 14 residues. Germline loops: CDR1 SGHRS, CDR2 YFSETQ. The DNA for the CDR3 is TGCGCCAGCAGCGCAGGAACCGACAGGCGCGAGCAGTACTTC. Translation: CASSAGTDRREQYF.

The chain combines TRBV27 with TRBJ2-2, with D possibly matching TRBD1 (5 bases). The CDR3 spans 13 residues. Germline V gives CDR1 MNHEY, CDR2 SMNVEV (reference sequence). The germline V and J ends were trimmed by 6 bases and 2 bases, with 7 bases remaining between them. CDR3 amino acids: CASRDTNTGELFF. The CDR3 DNA is TGTGCCAGCAGGGACACCAACACCGGGGAGCTGTTTTTT.

The chain carries TRBV18 and TRBJ2-7; no firm D call. The germline gives CDR1 KGHSH, CDR2 LQKENI. The CDR3 runs to 15 residues. Deletions cut 2 bases from V and 4 bases from J, with 15 bases between. The CDR3 sequence: CASSPLFQSGYEQYF. In DNA form, the CDR3 reads TGTGCCAGCTCACCATTGTTTCAGTCGGGTTACGAGCAGTACTTC.

The J gene is TRBJ2-5, the V gene TRBV27; 8 bases are shared with TRBD2. Germline CDR1 MNHEY, CDR2 SMNVEV (reference sequence). The trim removed 5 bases at V and 2 bases at J, leaving 4 bases unmatched. This CDR3 region has 14 residues. This CDR3 is CASSPRGGQETQYF. CDR3 in DNA: TGTGCCAGCAGTCCCCGGGGGGGACAAGAGACCCAGTACTTC.

This clone was counted once. V usage is TRBV2 and J usage is TRBJ1-2, with TRBD1 matching over 8 bases. The CDR3 extends over 15 amino acids. V dropped 7 bases and J dropped 3; count of bases not matched to a gene: 10. CDR1 is SNHLY and CDR2 is FYNNEI in the germline V gene. CDR3 residues: CASNQQGGWDYGYTF. The CDR3 region has the DNA TGTGCCAGCAACCAACAGGGGGGGTGGGACTATGGCTACACCTTC. Complete variable domain (other parts from reference TRBV2 and TRBJ1-2): EPEVTQTPSHQVTQMGQEVILRCVPISNHLYFYWYRQILGQKVEFLVSFYNNEISEKSEIFDDQFSVERPDGSNFTLKIRSTKLEDSAMYFCASNQQGGWDYGYTFGSGTRLTVV.

Comment on this clone: One junction end disagrees with the germline gene, perhaps due to a read error. The chain carries TRBV9 and TRBJ1-2; 9 bases agree with TRBD1. The germline V gene has CDR1 SGDLS and CDR2 YYNGEE. CDR3 length equals 15 residues. CDR3 region: CASRPTGGGNYGYTF. The CDR3 DNA is TGTGCCAGCAGACCGACAGGGGGGGGAAACTACGGCTACACCTTC.

The rearrangement joins TRBV29-1 to TRBJ2-5; TRBD2 might be the D (7 bases). CDR1 is SQVTM and CDR2 is ANQGSEA in the germline V gene. The CDR3 extends over 13 amino acids. V lost 4 bases to trimming and J lost 5 bases, with 14 bases between them. CDR3: CSVGRGLSETQYF. CDR3 nucleotide sequence: TGCAGCGTTGGGCGGGGGCTAAGTGAGACCCAGTACTTC.

The chain joins TRBV7-2 to TRBJ1-1; D gene unclear. Germline V CDR1 and CDR2: SGHTA, FQGNSA. V dropped 5 bases and J dropped 2 bases, with 9 bases sitting between them. The CDR3 totals 13 residues. The CDR3 nucleotides are TGTGCCAGCAGCCGAGAACTTAACACTGAAGCTTTCTTT. Residues: CASSRELNTEAFF.

The chain uses TRBV4-3 and TRBJ2-5; 11 bases agree with TRBD2. Trimming removed 1 base from V and 1 base from J; junction bases left unmatched: 2. CDR1 is LGHNA, CDR2 YSLEER, per germline. This CDR3 is 16 amino acids long. In DNA form, the CDR3 reads TGCGCCAGCAGCCAAGCCCTAGCGGGAGGCCAAGAGACCCAGTACTTC. Its translation is CASSQALAGGQETQYF.

The chain recombines TRBV6-1 with TRBJ1-4; 8 nucleotides agree with TRBD1. Losses at the gene ends were 4 bases for V and 8 bases for J; bases not matched to a gene: 18. Germline assignment: CDR1 MNHNS and CDR2 SASEGT. The CDR3 loop spans 18 amino acids. CDR3 amino acids: CASSGKQGERSTREKLFF. The CDR3 DNA follows: TGTGCCAGCAGTGGGAAACAGGGGGAACGGTCCACGAGGGAAAAACTGTTTTTT.

The chain employs TRBV2 and TRBJ1-5; D is perhaps TRBD1 (5 bases). V lost 8 bases and J lost 6, with 14 bases in between. CDR1 is SNHLY, CDR2 FYNNEI, per germline. The CDR3 sequence is 13 residues long. CDR3 loop: CASRGGWRQPQHF. The CDR3 nucleotides read TGTGCCAGCCGGGGGGGGTGGCGTCAGCCCCAGCATTTT.